This T cell receptor (beta chain) was recorded in a study of T cells in Graves' hyperthyroidism and ophthalmopathy. Template material for amplifying TCR beta CDR3 regions consisted of RNA transcripts. During a first-round RT-PCR of the TCR CDR3, the HTBI primer set was used. TCRdb reprocessed the multiplex PCR reads with MiXCR, giving one entry per CDR3 protein. In the table there are 730,000 or so distinct CDR3 sequences, roughly a sixth of which are singletons. The length of the CDR3 is 18 residues. The germline V and J ends were trimmed by 2 bases and 0 bases, with 17 bases remaining between them. Germline CDR1 is LGHDT and CDR2 is YNNKEL (reference sequence). Concerning this clonotype: Its antigen is undetermined.

Study-wide results and caveats: Most thyroid clonotypes with frequency above 0.001 were detected in blood.

J is TRBJ2-1 and V is TRBV3-1; unclear D gene. This TCR came from a woman between 50 and 59 years old with Graves' hyperthyroidism that later progressed to Graves' ophthalmopathy. Source material: blood. The CDR3 bases are TGTGCCAGCAGCCAAACCTCTGGTGGACGGAGCTCCTACAATGAGCAGTTCTTC. Translated: CASSQTSGGRSSYNEQFF.